A selection of T cell receptor beta chains follows, all from one sample in a study of OX40 agonist ivuxolimab in advanced cancers. This table comes from immunoSEQ multiplex PCR, and its TCRdb copy is limited to in-frame clones, with some not included. The sample lists about 65,000 clones, about nine tenths occurring once. Sample: CD4+ or CD8+ T cells sorted from blood, taken in a trial of the OX40 agonist ivuxolimab. The source of these receptors is an adult with an advanced solid tumor such as melanoma, head and neck, liver or kidney cancer. Both conserved end residues are part of each CDR3. D genes are given only for firm matches. Clone size is shown for a subset of rows, as once, few, many or a class of expanded clone.

v_call,d_call,cdr3_length,clone_size,j_call,cdr3_nt,cdr3_aa
TRBV10-1,.,12,.,TRBJ1-6,TGCGCCACCGGGACTTCGGAATCACCCCTCCACTTT,CATGTSESPLHF
TRBV2,.,15,.,TRBJ1-1,TGTGCCAGCAGTGTCGTACAGGGACCGAACACTGAAGCTTTCTTT,CASSVVQGPNTEAFF
TRBV5-1,.,16,.,TRBJ2-1,TGCGCCAGCAGCTTGGGTCCCGGGAATTCCTACAATGAGCAGTTCTTC,CASSLGPGNSYNEQFF
TRBV11-2,.,15,.,TRBJ2-1,TGTGCCAGCAGCCCCAAGGGGCCCCTTGGCAATGAGCAGTTCTTC,CASSPKGPLGNEQFF
TRBV30,TRBD1,14,few,TRBJ1-6,TGTGCCTGGAGTGTGTCGACAGGGGGTTCACCCCTCCACTTT,CAWSVSTGGSPLHF
TRBV4-1,TRBD2,18,.,TRBJ2-3,TGCGCCAGCAGCGGGGATCCGGGACTAGCGGGTCCCATAGATACGCAGTATTTT,CASSGDPGLAGPIDTQYF
TRBV7-9,TRBD1,15,.,TRBJ1-4,TGTGCCAGCAGCCCCGAGGGCAGGGGGCATGAAAAACTGTTTTTT,CASSPEGRGHEKLFF
TRBV5-1,TRBD1,16,.,TRBJ1-1,TGCGCCAGCAGCATACGACAGGGTTTCAGGGAAACTGAAGCTTTCTTT,CASSIRQGFRETEAFF
TRBV27,.,15,.,TRBJ1-4,TGTGCCAGCAGTTTAGGGGGGGCTTCTAATGAAAAACTGTTTTTT,CASSLGGASNEKLFF
TRBV6-6,.,14,.,TRBJ1-2,TGTGCCAGCAGTTACGGGTTGGGGGCGAATGGCTACACCTTC,CASSYGLGANGYTF